This TCR beta chain originates from a study of blood T cell repertoires in COVID-19. Study overall: The origin of the acute and convalescent COVID-19 samples was the United States, Italy and Spain.

V was clipped by 3 bases and J by 7 bases, with 12 bases between them. This CDR3 is 14 amino acids long. The germline V gene encodes CDR1 SNHLY and CDR2 FYNNEI. Measured with immunoSEQ multiplex PCR; TCRdb has only the in-frame clones, and not every one. The sample holds some 150,000 clones; more than 65% are singletons and the top ten take 9.8%. This clone is a singleton in its sample. The sequence came from a woman aged 50 to 60 with acute or convalescent COVID-19. The chain joins TRBV2 to TRBJ1-4; D is possibly TRBD1 (5 bases). The sequenced sample consisted of peripheral blood. The CDR3 protein is CASSEWGAGEKLFF. DNA of the CDR3: TGTGCCAGCAGTGAGTGGGGCGCTGGTGAAAAACTGTTTTTT. The full variable domain, in which reference TRBV2 and TRBJ1-4 provide the parts outside the CDR3, is EPEVTQTPSHQVTQMGQEVILRCVPISNHLYFYWYRQILGQKVEFLVSFYNNEISEKSEIFDDQFSVERPDGSNFTLKIRSTKLEDSAMYFCASSEWGAGEKLFFGSGTQLSVL.